Detailed here is one TCR beta chain. Its antigen is not identified. The record originates from a study of T cell responses to AZD1222 COVID-19 vaccine. CDR1 and CDR2 from the germline V gene are LGHDT and YNNKEL (reference sequence). The junction had 13 bases not matched to a gene; V was cut back by 2 bases and J by 7 bases. The CDR3 contains 16 residues. Findings and limits, study-wide: Scientists sampled the repertoires only once the peak T cell response had passed. Spike was spanned by vaccine-associated CD4 TCRs, with dominance at 160-218 and 743-854. Variant regions that are unmutated are reportedly the target of nearly half of spike-specific TCRs.

TCRdb keeps only in-frame clones here, not all; method: immunoSEQ multiplex PCR. The sample has fewer than 250,000 clones; approximately 94% are singletons. The rearrangement joins TRBV3-1 (or the pseudogene TRBV3-2) to TRBJ1-1, with 7 bases matching TRBD1. The sample consisted of peripheral blood, taken on day 0 of MenACWY control vaccination. This clonotype was sampled from an adult in good health. CDR3 protein: CASSQRRQGGDGEAFF. For the CDR3, the DNA is TGTGCCAGCAGCCAACGAAGACAGGGTGGCGATGGTGAAGCTTTCTTT.